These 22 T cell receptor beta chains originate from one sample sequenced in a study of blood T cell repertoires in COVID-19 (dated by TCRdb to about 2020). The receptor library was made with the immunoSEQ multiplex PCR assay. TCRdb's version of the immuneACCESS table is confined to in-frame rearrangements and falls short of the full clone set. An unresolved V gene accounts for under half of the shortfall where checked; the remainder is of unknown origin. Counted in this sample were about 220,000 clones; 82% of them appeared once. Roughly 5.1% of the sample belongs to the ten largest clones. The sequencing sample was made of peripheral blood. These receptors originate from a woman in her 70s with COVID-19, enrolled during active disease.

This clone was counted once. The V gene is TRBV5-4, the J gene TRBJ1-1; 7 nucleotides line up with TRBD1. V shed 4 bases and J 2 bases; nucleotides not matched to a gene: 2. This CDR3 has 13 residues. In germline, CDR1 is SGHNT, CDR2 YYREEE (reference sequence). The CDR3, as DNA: TGTGCCAGCAGCAGGGGGCTCAACACTGAAGCTTTCTTT. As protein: CASSRGLNTEAFF.

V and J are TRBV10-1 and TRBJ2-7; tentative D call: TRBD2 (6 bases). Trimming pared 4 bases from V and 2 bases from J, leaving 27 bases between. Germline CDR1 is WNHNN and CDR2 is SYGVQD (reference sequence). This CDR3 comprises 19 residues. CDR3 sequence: CASSVQLAQRELVTYEQYF. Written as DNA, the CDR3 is TGCGCCAGCAGTGTGCAACTCGCTCAACGGGAGTTGGTTACCTACGAGCAGTACTTC.

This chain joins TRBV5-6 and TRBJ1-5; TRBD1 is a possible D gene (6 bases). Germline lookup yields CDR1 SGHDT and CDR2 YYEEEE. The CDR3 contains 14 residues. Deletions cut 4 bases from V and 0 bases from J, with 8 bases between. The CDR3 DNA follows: TGTGCCAGCAGCGGACAGTCTAGCAATCAGCCCCAGCATTTT. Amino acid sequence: CASSGQSSNQPQHF.

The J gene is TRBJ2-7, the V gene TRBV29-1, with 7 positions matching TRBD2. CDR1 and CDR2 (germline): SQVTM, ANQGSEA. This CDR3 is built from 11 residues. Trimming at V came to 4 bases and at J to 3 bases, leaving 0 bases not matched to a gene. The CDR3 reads CSVGTSYEQYF. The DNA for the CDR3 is TGCAGCGTTGGGACTAGCTACGAGCAGTACTTC.

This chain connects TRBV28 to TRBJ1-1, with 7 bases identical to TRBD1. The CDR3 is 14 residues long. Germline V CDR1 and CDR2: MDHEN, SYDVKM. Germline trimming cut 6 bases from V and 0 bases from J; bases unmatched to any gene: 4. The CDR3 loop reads CASSLGTVNTEAFF. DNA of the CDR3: TGTGCCAGCAGCCTGGGGACAGTGAACACTGAAGCTTTCTTT.

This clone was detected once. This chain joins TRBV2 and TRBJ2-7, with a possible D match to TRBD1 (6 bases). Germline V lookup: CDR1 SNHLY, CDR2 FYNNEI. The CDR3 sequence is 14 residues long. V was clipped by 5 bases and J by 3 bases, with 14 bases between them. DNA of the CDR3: TGTGCCAGCAGTCACCCGGGACACGGCTACGAGCAGTACTTC. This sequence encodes CASSHPGHGYEQYF.

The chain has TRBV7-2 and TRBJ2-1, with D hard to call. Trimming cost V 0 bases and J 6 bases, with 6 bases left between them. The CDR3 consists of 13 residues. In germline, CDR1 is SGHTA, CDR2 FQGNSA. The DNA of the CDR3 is TGTGCCAGCAGCTTAGCCCAGCGCAATGAGCAGTTCTTC. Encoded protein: CASSLAQRNEQFF.

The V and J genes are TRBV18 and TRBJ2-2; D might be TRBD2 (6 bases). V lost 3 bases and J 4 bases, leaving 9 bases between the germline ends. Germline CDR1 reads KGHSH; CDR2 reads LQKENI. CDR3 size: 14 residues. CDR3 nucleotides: TGTGCCAGCTCACCTCTGACTAGCACCGGGGAGCTGTTTTTT. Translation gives CASSPLTSTGELFF. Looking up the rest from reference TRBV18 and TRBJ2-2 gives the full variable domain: NAGVMQNPRHLVRRRGQEARLRCSPMKGHSHVYWYRQLPEEGLKFMVYLQKENIIDESGMPKERFSAEFPKEGPSILRIQQVVRGDSAAYFCASSPLTSTGELFFGEGSRLTVL.

CDR3 sequence: CASSGQASSYEQYF. In DNA form, the CDR3 reads TGTGCCAGCAGTGGTCAGGCGAGCTCCTACGAGCAGTACTTC. The V and J genes are TRBV2 and TRBJ2-7; D remains unclear. CDR1 SNHLY and CDR2 FYNNEI come from the germline V gene. V dropped 4 bases and J dropped 0 bases, with 10 bases sitting between them. The CDR3 has 14 amino acids.

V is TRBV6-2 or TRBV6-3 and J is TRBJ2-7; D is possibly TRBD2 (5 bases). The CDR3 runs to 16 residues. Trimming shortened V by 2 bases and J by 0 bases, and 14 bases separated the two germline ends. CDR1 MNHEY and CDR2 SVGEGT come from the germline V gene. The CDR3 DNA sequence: TGTGCCAGCAGTTACGCCCGGACGGGAAGCTCCTACGAGCAGTACTTC. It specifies CASSYARTGSSYEQYF.

The CDR3 sequence: CASSSNPTGWELFF. CDR3 in DNA: TGTGCCAGCAGCTCAAACCCGACAGGGTGGGAGCTGTTTTTT. The chain employs TRBV7-8 and TRBJ2-2; TRBD1 agrees at 7 bases. Germline CDR1 is SGHVS and CDR2 is FQNEAQ. The CDR3 runs to 14 residues. Unmatched junction bases numbered 8, after V lost 4 bases and J lost 9 bases. The full variable domain, rest sourced from reference TRBV7-8 and TRBJ2-2, is GAGVSQSPRYKVAKRGQDVALRCDPISGHVSLFWYQQALGQGPEFLTYFQNEAQLDKSGLPSDRFFAERPEGSVSTLKIQRTQQEDSAVYLCASSSNPTGWELFFGEGSRLTVL.

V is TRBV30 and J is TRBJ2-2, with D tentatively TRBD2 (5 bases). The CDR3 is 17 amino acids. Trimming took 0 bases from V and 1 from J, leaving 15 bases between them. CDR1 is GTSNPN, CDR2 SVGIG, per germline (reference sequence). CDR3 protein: CAWSVLTMRVNTGELFF. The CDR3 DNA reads TGTGCCTGGAGTGTACTGACAATGAGGGTGAACACCGGGGAGCTGTTTTTT.

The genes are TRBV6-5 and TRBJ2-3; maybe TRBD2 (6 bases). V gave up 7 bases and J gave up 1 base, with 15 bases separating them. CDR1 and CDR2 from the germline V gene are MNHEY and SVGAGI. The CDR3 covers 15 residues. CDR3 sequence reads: CASNFHSGGTDTQYF. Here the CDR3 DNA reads TGTGCCAGCAACTTTCATAGCGGCGGCACAGATACGCAGTATTTT.

CDR3 sequence reads: CASTFDSGGKHGYTF. The CDR3 DNA sequence: TGTGCCAGCACCTTTGATTCCGGAGGGAAACATGGCTACACCTTC. The chain carries TRBV7-9 and TRBJ1-2; no firm D call. V lost 7 bases, J lost 6 bases, and 21 bases lay in between. The V gene's germline CDR1 is SEHNR and CDR2 FQNEAQ (reference sequence). The length of the CDR3 is 15 residues.

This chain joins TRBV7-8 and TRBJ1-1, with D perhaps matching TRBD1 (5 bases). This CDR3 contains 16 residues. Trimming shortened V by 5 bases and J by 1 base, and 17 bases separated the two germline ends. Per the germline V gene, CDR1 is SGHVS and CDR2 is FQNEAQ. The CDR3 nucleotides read TGTGCCAGCAGCCCCCGGGGGGGGGTATCGAACACTGAAGCTTTCTTT. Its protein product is CASSPRGGVSNTEAFF.

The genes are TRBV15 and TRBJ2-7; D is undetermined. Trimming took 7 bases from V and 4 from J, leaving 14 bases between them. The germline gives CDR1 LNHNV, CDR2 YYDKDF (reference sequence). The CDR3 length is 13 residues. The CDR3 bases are TGTGCCACCAAAAGCGAGGATCGGTACGAGCAGTACTTC. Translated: CATKSEDRYEQYF.

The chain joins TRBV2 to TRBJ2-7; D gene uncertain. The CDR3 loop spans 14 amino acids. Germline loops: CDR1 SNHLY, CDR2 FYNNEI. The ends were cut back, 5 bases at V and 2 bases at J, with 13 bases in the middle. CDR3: CASSRQEKAYEQYF. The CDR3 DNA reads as TGTGCCAGCAGTCGCCAGGAAAAAGCCTACGAGCAGTACTTC.

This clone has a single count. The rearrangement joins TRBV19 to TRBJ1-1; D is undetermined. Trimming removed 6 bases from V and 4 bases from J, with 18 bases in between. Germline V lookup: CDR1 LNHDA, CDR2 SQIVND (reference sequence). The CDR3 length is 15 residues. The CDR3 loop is CASRRGRQLGTEAFF. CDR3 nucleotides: TGTGCCAGTAGGAGAGGGAGGCAGTTGGGCACTGAAGCTTTCTTT.

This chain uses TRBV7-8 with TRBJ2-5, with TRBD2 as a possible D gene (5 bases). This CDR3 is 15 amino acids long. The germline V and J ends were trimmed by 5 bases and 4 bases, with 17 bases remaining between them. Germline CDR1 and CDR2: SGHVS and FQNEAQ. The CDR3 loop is CASSPQLRSGETQYF. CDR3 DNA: TGTGCCAGCAGCCCCCAGTTGAGAAGCGGAGAGACCCAGTACTTC.

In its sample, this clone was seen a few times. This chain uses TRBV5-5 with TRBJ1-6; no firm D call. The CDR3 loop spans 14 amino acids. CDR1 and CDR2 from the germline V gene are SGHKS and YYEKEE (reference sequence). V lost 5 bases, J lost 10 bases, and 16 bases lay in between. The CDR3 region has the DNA TGTGCCAGCAGTAACTCCGACTCGATGTCACCCCTCCACTTT. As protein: CASSNSDSMSPLHF.

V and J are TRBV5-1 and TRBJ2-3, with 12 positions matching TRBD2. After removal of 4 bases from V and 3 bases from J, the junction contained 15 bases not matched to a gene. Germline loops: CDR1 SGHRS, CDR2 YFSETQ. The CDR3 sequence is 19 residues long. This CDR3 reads CASSGTSTSGSLWTDTQYF. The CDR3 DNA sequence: TGCGCCAGCAGCGGGACGTCGACTAGCGGGAGTCTATGGACAGATACGCAGTATTTT.

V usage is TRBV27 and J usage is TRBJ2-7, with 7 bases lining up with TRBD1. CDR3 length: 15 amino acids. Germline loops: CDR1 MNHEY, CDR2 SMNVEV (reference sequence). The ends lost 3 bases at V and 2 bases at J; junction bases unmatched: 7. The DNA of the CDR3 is TGTGCCAGCAGTTTGTCTAGTGGGACAGCCTACGAGCAGTACTTC. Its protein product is CASSLSSGTAYEQYF.